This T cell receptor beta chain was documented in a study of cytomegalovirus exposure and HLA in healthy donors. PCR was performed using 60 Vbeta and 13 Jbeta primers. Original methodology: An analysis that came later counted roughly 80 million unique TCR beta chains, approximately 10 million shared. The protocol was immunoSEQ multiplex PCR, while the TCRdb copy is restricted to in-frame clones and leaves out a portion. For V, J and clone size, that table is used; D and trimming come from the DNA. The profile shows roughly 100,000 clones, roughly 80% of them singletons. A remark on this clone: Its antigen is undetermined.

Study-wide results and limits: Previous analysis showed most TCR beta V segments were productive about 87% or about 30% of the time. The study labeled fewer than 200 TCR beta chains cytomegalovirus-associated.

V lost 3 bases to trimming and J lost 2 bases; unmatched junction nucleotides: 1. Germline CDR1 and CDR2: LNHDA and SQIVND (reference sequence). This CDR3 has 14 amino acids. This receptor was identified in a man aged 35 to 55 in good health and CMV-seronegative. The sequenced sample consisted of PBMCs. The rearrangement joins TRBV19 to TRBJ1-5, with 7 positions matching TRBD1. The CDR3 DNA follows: TGTGCCAGTAGTATTGGGACAGGCAATCAGCCCCAGCATTTT. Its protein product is CASSIGTGNQPQHF.